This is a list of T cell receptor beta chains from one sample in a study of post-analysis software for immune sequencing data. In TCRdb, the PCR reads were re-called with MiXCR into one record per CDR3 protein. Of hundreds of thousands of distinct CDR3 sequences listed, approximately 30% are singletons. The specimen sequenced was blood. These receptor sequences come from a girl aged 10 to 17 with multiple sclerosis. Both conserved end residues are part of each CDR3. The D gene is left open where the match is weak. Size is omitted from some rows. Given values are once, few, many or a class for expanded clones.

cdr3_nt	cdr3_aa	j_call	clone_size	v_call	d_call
TGTGCCACCAGGGCAGGGGGCAATCAGCCCCAGCATTTT	CATRAGGNQPQHF	TRBJ1-5	few	TRBV15	-
TGTGCCACCAGTGACCCCGGGACAGGGAGCACAGATACGCAGTATTTT	CATSDPGTGSTDTQYF	TRBJ2-3	many	TRBV24-1	TRBD1
TGTGCCAGCAGCTTAGTGGGGGTGAGCAATCAGCCCCAGCATTTT	CASSLVGVSNQPQHF	TRBJ1-5	few	TRBV7-2	-
TGTGCCACCAGCTACAGGGGCCATCAGCCCCAGCATTTT	CATSYRGHQPQHF	TRBJ1-5	few	TRBV15	TRBD1
TGTGCCAGCAGCCCCACAGGACGAGTCTATGGCTACACCTTC	CASSPTGRVYGYTF	TRBJ1-2	-	TRBV6-6	-
TGTGCCAGCAGCTCGGACCTGTCCCGCGGAAAACTGTTTTTT	CASSSDLSRGKLFF	TRBJ1-4	many	TRBV7-2	-
TGTGCCAGCAGCTTTTCCCCAGGGGTAAATGAAAAACTGTTTTTT	CASSFSPGVNEKLFF	TRBJ1-4	few	TRBV7-2	-
TGCAGTGCCCGGACCGGCGGGGGGGCCAACGTCCTGACTTTC	CSARTGGGANVLTF	TRBJ2-6	-	TRBV20-1	-
TGTGCCAGCAGTTATGCTATTGGAGGGGAAAGCTCCTACAATGAGCAGTTCTTC	CASSYAIGGESSYNEQFF	TRBJ2-1	-	TRBV6-5	-
TGCAGTGTGAGGGGGTCAAGTCCCGCCCACGAGCAGTACTTC	CSVRGSSPAHEQYF	TRBJ2-7	few	TRBV20-1	-
TGCAGTGCTAGAGGGGAGGGGTCCCTCCGGGAGACCCAGTACTTC	CSARGEGSLRETQYF	TRBJ2-5	few	TRBV20-1	TRBD2
TGCAGTGCTAGACCGGGGCGGGAGATCTACTACAATGAGCAGTTCTTC	CSARPGREIYYNEQFF	TRBJ2-1	few	TRBV20-1	TRBD2
TGTGCCAGCAGCCCAATACAAGGACAGGGTATGCGCTACACCTTC	CASSPIQGQGMRYTF	TRBJ1-2	-	TRBV5-6	TRBD1
TGCGCCAGCAGCCTACGGGACAGGGGCAGCTCTGGGGCCAACGTCCTGACTTTC	CASSLRDRGSSGANVLTF	TRBJ2-6	few	TRBV5-1	TRBD1
TGCAGCGTTGGAGGGGGTAGAGGGAACTACGAGCAGTACTTC	CSVGGGRGNYEQYF	TRBJ2-7	many	TRBV29-1	-
TGCGCCAGCAGTGTAACTAGCGGAAACACAGATACGCAGTATTTT	CASSVTSGNTDTQYF	TRBJ2-3	-	TRBV10-2	TRBD2
TGTGCCATCAGTGAGCGGACTGGAGAGACCCAGTACTTC	CAISERTGETQYF	TRBJ2-5	few	TRBV10-3	-
TGTGCCAGCGGAGGGGCCAACGTCCTGACTTTC	CASGGANVLTF	TRBJ2-6	-	TRBV6-5	-
TGTGCCAGCAGTTTAAAGGCAGGGGTGAGGTATGGCTACACCTTC	CASSLKAGVRYGYTF	TRBJ1-2	few	TRBV27	-
TGCGCCAGCAGCTCGCGGGAGACCCAGTTCTTC	CASSSRETQFF	TRBJ2-1	-	TRBV5-1	TRBD2
TGTGCCAGCAGTTCATACCCAGGGACAGGAAACTATGGCTACACCTTC	CASSSYPGTGNYGYTF	TRBJ1-2	few	TRBV27	TRBD1
TGTGCCAGCAGTGAGAGGCTAGCGGGGGACAATGAGCAGTTCTTC	CASSERLAGDNEQFF	TRBJ2-1	few	TRBV2	TRBD2
TGTGCCAGCAGTTTGGCAAGTACTAACTATGGCTACACCTTC	CASSLASTNYGYTF	TRBJ1-2	-	TRBV28	-
TGTGCCAGCAGCGTAGGGTCGGCCAGGGTAGCCAAAAACATTCAGTACTTC	CASSVGSARVAKNIQYF	TRBJ2-4	-	TRBV9	-
TGCACCAGCAGCCAGGTACAGGGGAGGGAGACCCAGTACTTC	CTSSQVQGRETQYF	TRBJ2-5	-	TRBV4-3	-
TGTGCCAGCAGCTTAGACCGATCCACAGATACGCAGTATTTT	CASSLDRSTDTQYF	TRBJ2-3	many	TRBV7-2	-
TGTGCCAGCAGGGGGGCCTTGGGAACCTACAATGAGCAGTTCTTC	CASRGALGTYNEQFF	TRBJ2-1	few	TRBV12-3/TRBV12-4	-
TGTGCCAGCAGCACAAAGCAGGAGGGTGAGCAGTACTTC	CASSTKQEGEQYF	TRBJ2-7	-	TRBV7-9	-
TGTGCCAGCAGCCCCCTAGCGGGAATCTACGAGCAGTACTTC	CASSPLAGIYEQYF	TRBJ2-7	-	TRBV3-1	TRBD2
TGTGCCAGCAGCTCAAGGTTAGCGGGTTCCTGGGGCAATGAGCAGTTCTTC	CASSSRLAGSWGNEQFF	TRBJ2-1	few	TRBV7-2	TRBD2
TGTGCCAGCAGCCAGGGGGGAAACATTCAGTACTTC	CASSQGGNIQYF	TRBJ2-4	few	TRBV7-8	-
TGTGCCAGCAGCTTAGGTGTAAACTCGCGGTCTGGGGCCAACGTCCTGACTTTC	CASSLGVNSRSGANVLTF	TRBJ2-6	few	TRBV7-2	-
TGTGCCACCAGTGATTTCCACAGGGGGAGAGATACGCAGTATTTT	CATSDFHRGRDTQYF	TRBJ2-3	-	TRBV24-1	TRBD1
TGTGCCAGCCCCTCGGGGAGGGGGGACCCCTACGAGCAGTACTTC	CASPSGRGDPYEQYF	TRBJ2-7	few	TRBV6-1	-
TGTGCCAGCAGTTCCCTCCGTCTTAGACAGATCAACCGTCTCGGCTACACCTTC	CASSSLRLRQINRLGYTF	TRBJ1-2	few	TRBV12-3/TRBV12-4	-
TGCGCCAGCAGCGTGTTGGGACCAACCTACGAGCAGTACTTC	CASSVLGPTYEQYF	TRBJ2-7	-	TRBV5-1	-
TGTGCCAGCAGCGTAGGGGGACGGACTAATGAAAAACGGTTTTTT	CASSVGGRTNEKRFF	TRBJ1-4	-	TRBV9	-
TGCGCCAGCAGCCAAGGACAGACCTACGAGCAGTACTTC	CASSQGQTYEQYF	TRBJ2-7	few	TRBV4-3	-
TGCAGCGTCGACGAGGAGGGACTAGCGGATCAAGAGACCCAGTACTTC	CSVDEEGLADQETQYF	TRBJ2-5	many	TRBV29-1	TRBD2
TGTGCCAGCAGCTTACCCAGGGGGCAGTACAATGAGCAGTTCTTC	CASSLPRGQYNEQFF	TRBJ2-1	-	TRBV7-9	TRBD1
TGTGCCAGCGGCCCCCTACCTAGTCGGGGGGCGGACTATGGCTACACCTTC	CASGPLPSRGADYGYTF	TRBJ1-2	-	TRBV28	-
-	CASSQRTSGSSSGYEQFF	TRBJ2-1	-	TRBV7-9	-
TGTGCCAGCAGCGTAGTGGACTATGAGCAGTTCTTC	CASSVVDYEQFF	TRBJ2-1	-	TRBV9	-
TGTGCCAGCAGCTGTACACTTTCTGGGGCCAACGTCCTGACTTTC	CASSCTLSGANVLTF	TRBJ2-6	-	TRBV5-5	-
TGTGCCAGCAGTTCCGGACTTTCACAAGAGACCCAGTACTTC	CASSSGLSQETQYF	TRBJ2-5	few	TRBV7-2	-
TGTGCCAGCAGTTTCATTAGGGAGACCCAGTACTTC	CASSFIRETQYF	TRBJ2-5	-	TRBV12-3/TRBV12-4	-
TGTGCCACCAGCAGAATAGCGGGAGTTTTAGATACGCAGTATTTT	CATSRIAGVLDTQYF	TRBJ2-3	few	TRBV15	TRBD2
TGCGCCAGTAGCCAAGACTTTGGGGGGGATCAGCCCCAGCATTTT	CASSQDFGGDQPQHF	TRBJ1-5	few	TRBV4-3	-
TGTGCCAGCAGTTACGGGACTAGCGGGACGATCACAGATACGCAGTATTTT	CASSYGTSGTITDTQYF	TRBJ2-3	-	TRBV6-6	TRBD2
TGTGCCAGCAGCCGACTAGCGGGGGGGTGGGGTGAGCAGTACTTC	CASSRLAGGWGEQYF	TRBJ2-5	-	TRBV3-1	TRBD2
TGCAGCGTTGGGGGGGTCATACAGGGGGCGCGGGCCGATGAGCAGTTCTTC	CSVGGVIQGARADEQFF	TRBJ2-1	few	TRBV29-1	TRBD1